Below are 17 T cell receptor beta chains sequenced from a single sample in a study of cytomegalovirus exposure and HLA in healthy donors. PCR used 60 Vbeta primers and 13 Jbeta primers. Some clones are missing from TCRdb's copy, which holds only in-frame ones; the method was immunoSEQ multiplex PCR. This sample has roughly 92,000 clones, with about four fifths found just once. Material for sequencing was PBMCs. The receptors originated from a woman aged 70-85 years in good health and CMV-seropositive.

V usage is TRBV28 and J usage is TRBJ2-5; 7 nucleotides line up with TRBD2. The CDR3 contains 15 residues. V lost 3 bases to trimming and J lost 5 bases; unmatched junction nucleotides: 9. CDR1 MDHEN and CDR2 SYDVKM come from the germline V gene. Written as DNA, the CDR3 is TGTGCCAGCAGTTTCGCGGCGGGAGCCTGGGAGACCCAGTACTTC. It is translated as CASSFAAGAWETQYF. Drawing the rest from reference TRBV28 and TRBJ2-5, the complete variable domain is DVKVTQSSRYLVKRTGEKVFLECVQDMDHENMFWYRQDPGLGLRLIYFSYDVKMKEKGDIPEGYSVSREKKERFSLILESASTNQTSMYLCASSFAAGAWETQYFGPGTRLLVL.

This chain links TRBV7-2 with TRBJ2-1, with D perhaps TRBD1 (6 bases). With 7 bases removed from V and 4 bases from J, the gap between germline ends came to 11 bases. Germline CDR1 and CDR2: SGHTA and FQGNSA. There are 13 residues in the CDR3. The CDR3 loop reads CASKRQAYNEQFF. In DNA, the CDR3 is TGTGCCAGCAAGAGACAGGCGTACAATGAGCAGTTCTTC.

The chain recombines TRBV29-1 with TRBJ2-1, with D perhaps matching TRBD1 (6 bases). CDR3 size: 13 residues. The germline CDR1 and CDR2 sequences are SQVTM and ANQGSEA. The ends were cut back, 6 bases at V and 0 bases at J, with 9 bases in the middle. In DNA, the CDR3 is TGCAGCGTGAGGGGGAGCTCCTACAATGAGCAGTTCTTC. Translated: CSVRGSSYNEQFF.

A remark on this clone: The identical CDR3 is also encoded by other nucleotide sequences in the sample. In DNA, the CDR3 is TGTGCCAGCAGCCGCGGACAGGGGAGCACTGAAGCTTTCTTT. Amino acid sequence: CASSRGQGSTEAFF. The J gene is TRBJ1-1, the V gene TRBV4-2; the match to TRBD1 covers 9 bases. The germline V gene has CDR1 LGHNA and CDR2 YNFKEQ. The V gene end was trimmed by 4 bases and the J gene end by 4 bases; junction bases not matched to a gene: 4. The CDR3 is 14 amino acids.

This clone was observed a few times. V is TRBV7-8 and J is TRBJ2-2; D is undetermined. Trimming left V 2 bases short and J 1 base short, with 11 bases between. There are 16 residues in the CDR3. CDR1 and CDR2 from the germline V gene are SGHVS and FQNEAQ. The CDR3 protein is CASSLIAKLNTGELFF. The CDR3 region has the DNA TGTGCCAGCAGCTTAATCGCTAAGTTGAACACCGGGGAGCTGTTTTTT.

The rearrangement links TRBV5-1 to TRBJ2-3; TRBD1 is a possible D gene (6 bases). Trimming took off 2 bases at V and 2 bases at J, with 12 bases between the two ends. Germline assignment: CDR1 SGHRS and CDR2 YFSETQ. The length of the CDR3 is 15 residues. The CDR3 DNA is TGCGCCAGCAGCTTACAGGGCGTATCCACAGATACGCAGTATTTT. Encoded protein: CASSLQGVSTDTQYF.

The chain carries TRBV7-2 and TRBJ1-4; 9 bases align to TRBD1. Trimming removed 1 base from V and 7 bases from J; junction bases left unmatched: 4. This CDR3 is 15 amino acids long. Germline V gene lookup returns CDR1 SGHTA and CDR2 FQGNSA. The CDR3 sequence is CASSLVGQGIEKLFF. The CDR3 DNA follows: TGTGCCAGCAGCTTAGTTGGACAGGGGATTGAAAAACTGTTTTTT.

This sequence joins TRBV5-4 and TRBJ2-5, with TRBD1 identical over 7 bases. V gave up 0 bases and J gave up 2 bases; unmatched junction bases: 4. CDR3 length: 15 residues. In germline, CDR1 is SGHNT, CDR2 YYREEE (reference sequence). Here the CDR3 reads CASSLGQGHQETQYF. The CDR3 coding sequence is TGTGCCAGCAGCTTGGGACAGGGCCATCAAGAGACCCAGTACTTC.

The genes are TRBV7-2 and TRBJ1-1; 7 bases match TRBD1. The V gene's germline CDR1 is SGHTA and CDR2 FQGNSA. This CDR3 contains 14 residues. V trimming: 2 bases; J trimming: 3 bases; junction bases outside the gene matches: 3. In DNA, the CDR3 is TGTGCCAGCAGCTTACAGGGGGGAGACACTGAAGCTTTCTTT. The encoded protein is CASSLQGGDTEAFF.

This clone appeared once. J is TRBJ2-3 and V is TRBV28, with D possibly matching TRBD2 (5 bases). Germline assignment: CDR1 MDHEN and CDR2 SYDVKM. The CDR3 runs 15 residues. Trimming left V 2 bases short and J 1 base short, with 10 bases between. For the CDR3, the DNA is TGTGCCAGCAGTTTAAGCGGACCGCGCACAGATACGCAGTATTTT. This gives the protein CASSLSGPRTDTQYF.

DNA of the CDR3: TGTGCCACCAGCAGAGTTCCCAGCGGGAGCGGGGAGACCCAGTACTTC. Translating it yields CATSRVPSGSGETQYF. The chain employs TRBV15 and TRBJ2-5, with 8 bases matching TRBD2. Trimming took 1 base from V and 5 from J; bases not matched to a gene: 9. In germline, CDR1 is LNHNV, CDR2 YYDKDF (reference sequence). CDR3 length: 16 amino acids.

The V and J genes are TRBV11-3 and TRBJ2-3; 14 bases map to TRBD2. V lost 6 bases to trimming and J lost 2 bases; unmatched junction nucleotides: 7. The V gene's germline CDR1 is SGHNT and CDR2 YENEEA. The CDR3 has 17 residues. The CDR3 loop is CASSYRTSGRPTDTQYF. The CDR3 coding sequence is TGTGCCAGCAGTTACCGGACTAGCGGGAGGCCCACAGATACGCAGTATTTT.

The chain is built from TRBV11-3 and TRBJ2-6; the D gene is possibly TRBD1 (6 bases). This CDR3 has 15 residues. V lost 7 bases and J 0 bases, leaving 10 bases between the germline ends. The V gene's germline CDR1 is SGHNT and CDR2 YENEEA. The CDR3, as DNA: TGTGCCAGCACCCAAGGGGGCTCTGGGGCCAACGTCCTGACTTTC. Its translation is CASTQGGSGANVLTF.

CDR3 sequence reads: CASSWDRNMNTEAFF. CDR3 bases: TGTGCCAGCAGCTGGGACAGAAATATGAACACTGAAGCTTTCTTT. J is TRBJ1-1 and V is TRBV5-4; TRBD1 matches at 7 bases. This CDR3 has 15 residues. The germline V gene encodes CDR1 SGHNT and CDR2 YYREEE (reference sequence). V lost 3 bases to trimming and J lost 0 bases; unmatched junction nucleotides: 5.

The chain is built from TRBV7-2 and TRBJ1-2, with 7 bases lining up with TRBD1. V lost 6 bases, J lost 3 bases, and 7 bases stayed unmatched. CDR3 size: 14 residues. Germline loops: CDR1 SGHTA, CDR2 FQGNSA. CDR3 nucleotides: TGTGCCAGCAGGAAAGGGGGCGGCGACTATGGCTACACCTTC. Its protein product is CASRKGGGDYGYTF.

This clone was recorded only once. This chain joins TRBV30 and TRBJ2-1, with TRBD2 matching over 10 bases. Per the germline V gene, CDR1 is GTSNPN and CDR2 is SVGIG (reference sequence). The CDR3 extends over 18 amino acids. V dropped 2 bases and J dropped 8; count of bases not matched to a gene: 18. CDR3 DNA sequence: TGTGCCTGGAGTCTCCCAGGTGGGCTAGCGGGAGCTGTGTATGAGCAGTTCTTC. It is translated as CAWSLPGGLAGAVYEQFF.

V and J are TRBV7-3 and TRBJ2-2; 8 bases are shared with TRBD2. The V gene's germline CDR1 is SGHTA and CDR2 FQGTGA. The J segment lost 5 bases and the V segment lost 5 bases, leaving 10 bases of the junction unmatched. The CDR3 is 16 amino acids. The CDR3 region is CASSPPGSGTTGELFF. Here the CDR3 DNA reads TGTGCCAGCAGCCCCCCTGGTAGCGGGACGACCGGGGAGCTGTTTTTT.